This is a list of T cell receptor beta chains from one sample in a study of T cells in Graves' hyperthyroidism and ophthalmopathy. One entry per CDR3 protein results from TCRdb running MiXCR on the multiplex PCR reads. The sample lists 300,000 to 400,000 distinct CDR3 sequences, under 15% occurring once. Sequencing input: blood. Receptors were obtained from a woman younger than 35 with Graves' hyperthyroidism. Both conserved end residues are part of each CDR3. The order of the fields is J gene, clone size, D gene, V gene, CDR3 DNA, CDR3 protein. D genes are given only for firm matches. Part of the rows lack a size; the others show once, few, many or a class for expanded clones.

j_gene: TRBJ2-5; abundance: many; d_gene: .; v_gene: TRBV6-1; CDR3nt: TGTGCCAGCAGAGTGGGACTGGTGGAGACCCAGTACTTC; CDR3aa: CASRVGLVETQYF
j_gene: TRBJ2-1; abundance: few; d_gene: TRBD2; v_gene: TRBV28; CDR3nt: TGTGCCAGCAGAAAACCTAGCGGGGGTTCCTACAATGAGCAGTTCTTC; CDR3aa: CASRKPSGGSYNEQFF
j_gene: TRBJ1-1; abundance: many; d_gene: .; v_gene: TRBV7-6; CDR3nt: TGTGCCAGCAGCGATTCTCTTGACAAAGCTTTCTTT; CDR3aa: CASSDSLDKAFF
j_gene: TRBJ1-1; abundance: many; d_gene: TRBD1; v_gene: TRBV18; CDR3nt: TGTGCCAGCTCAGGAGGGGGCGTGGGCACTGAAGCTTTCTTT; CDR3aa: CASSGGGVGTEAFF
j_gene: TRBJ2-1; abundance: many; d_gene: .; v_gene: TRBV11-3; CDR3nt: TGTGCCAGCAGCTGGTCCGATCGGGATGAGCAGTTCTTC; CDR3aa: CASSWSDRDEQFF
j_gene: TRBJ2-5; abundance: many; d_gene: TRBD2; v_gene: TRBV27; CDR3nt: TGTGCCAGCAGTTCCCGACTAGCGGGGCCTCAAGAGACCCAGTACTTC; CDR3aa: CASSSRLAGPQETQYF
j_gene: TRBJ2-7; abundance: many; d_gene: TRBD2; v_gene: TRBV27; CDR3nt: TGTGCCAGCAGCCGTACCGCCGGGACTAGCGGGATGAACGAGCAGTACTTC; CDR3aa: CASSRTAGTSGMNEQYF
j_gene: TRBJ2-7; abundance: few; d_gene: .; v_gene: TRBV6-1; CDR3nt: TGTGCCAGCAGCATACAGGGCGGCGAGCAGTACTTC; CDR3aa: CASSIQGGEQYF
j_gene: TRBJ2-7; abundance: .; d_gene: .; v_gene: TRBV6-5; CDR3nt: TGTGCCAGCAGGTATCAAGACTACGGGCAGTACTTC; CDR3aa: CASRYQDYGQYF
j_gene: TRBJ2-2; abundance: many; d_gene: .; v_gene: TRBV20-1; CDR3nt: TGCAGTGCCCTTCAAGATAACATGGGGGAGCTGTTTTTT; CDR3aa: CSALQDNMGELFF
j_gene: TRBJ2-7; abundance: many; d_gene: TRBD1; v_gene: TRBV29-1; CDR3nt: TGCAGCGTTGGGGGGGACAGGGGGCCAAACGAGCAGTACTTC; CDR3aa: CSVGGDRGPNEQYF
j_gene: TRBJ1-4; abundance: many; d_gene: .; v_gene: TRBV18; CDR3nt: TGTGCCAGCTCAAGGGACTTCAATGAAAAACTGTTTTTT; CDR3aa: CASSRDFNEKLFF
j_gene: TRBJ2-3; abundance: .; d_gene: .; v_gene: TRBV4-2; CDR3nt: TGTGCCAGCAGCCAAGATTCTAGAGATACGCAGTATTTT; CDR3aa: CASSQDSRDTQYF
j_gene: TRBJ2-5; abundance: many; d_gene: .; v_gene: TRBV3-1; CDR3nt: TGTGCCAGCAGCCAAGAGGCCCCAGAGACCCAGTACTTC; CDR3aa: CASSQEAPETQYF
j_gene: TRBJ1-1; abundance: many; d_gene: .; v_gene: TRBV5-4; CDR3nt: TGTGCCAGCAGCCAAAGCCTGACAGGCAACACTGAAGCTTTCTTT; CDR3aa: CASSQSLTGNTEAFF
j_gene: TRBJ2-3; abundance: many; d_gene: .; v_gene: TRBV30; CDR3nt: TGTGCCTGGAGTGTAGGCCTTGAGGCAAGCACAGATACGCAGTATTTT; CDR3aa: CAWSVGLEASTDTQYF
j_gene: TRBJ2-3; abundance: .; d_gene: .; v_gene: TRBV6-2/TRBV6-3; CDR3nt: TGTGCCAGCACCAGTGGGGGGCTAGCGGTCTATACGCAGTATTTT; CDR3aa: CASTSGGLAVYTQYF
j_gene: TRBJ2-1; abundance: many; d_gene: .; v_gene: TRBV10-1; CDR3nt: TGCGCCAGCAGTGGGACACAGGGCCCGGCTTACAATGAGCAGTTCTTC; CDR3aa: CASSGTQGPAYNEQFF
j_gene: TRBJ2-5; abundance: many; d_gene: TRBD2; v_gene: TRBV11-2; CDR3nt: TGTGCCAGCAGCGCTAGTGGCGGGAGAATCAAAGAGACCCAGTACTTC; CDR3aa: CASSASGGRIKETQYF
j_gene: TRBJ1-2; abundance: many; d_gene: TRBD1; v_gene: TRBV6-1; CDR3nt: TGTGCCAGCAGTTGGGGACAGGGCGGGGGCTACACCTTC; CDR3aa: CASSWGQGGGYTF
j_gene: TRBJ2-5; abundance: many; d_gene: .; v_gene: TRBV13; CDR3nt: TGTGCCAGCAGCTTAGAGCTTAGCGAGAAGACCCAGTACTTC; CDR3aa: CASSLELSEKTQYF
j_gene: TRBJ1-2; abundance: few; d_gene: TRBD1; v_gene: TRBV5-1; CDR3nt: TGCGCCAGCAGCCAGCAACACTCGACAGGGCATTACGGCTACACCTTC; CDR3aa: CASSQQHSTGHYGYTF
j_gene: TRBJ2-7; abundance: many; d_gene: TRBD1; v_gene: TRBV13; CDR3nt: TGTGCCAGCAGATCCAGGGGGAACTACGAGCAGTACTTC; CDR3aa: CASRSRGNYEQYF
j_gene: TRBJ1-1; abundance: many; d_gene: TRBD1; v_gene: TRBV24-1; CDR3nt: TGTGCCACCAGTGCCCGGACAGCCAGGGGGACTGAAGCTTTCTTT; CDR3aa: CATSARTARGTEAFF
j_gene: TRBJ2-3; abundance: many; d_gene: .; v_gene: TRBV20-1; CDR3nt: TGCAGTGCCCTACCCGGGGGACAGCCCAGCACAGATACGCAGTATTTT; CDR3aa: CSALPGGQPSTDTQYF
j_gene: TRBJ2-7; abundance: many; d_gene: TRBD2; v_gene: TRBV30; CDR3nt: TGTGCCTGGAGTCCCCTAGCGGGAGTGTCCTACGAGCAGTACTTC; CDR3aa: CAWSPLAGVSYEQYF
j_gene: TRBJ2-5; abundance: many; d_gene: TRBD2; v_gene: TRBV2; CDR3nt: TGTGCCAGCAGCTTGACGAGAGGGACTAGCGGCGAGACCCAGTACTTC; CDR3aa: CASSLTRGTSGETQYF
j_gene: TRBJ2-7; abundance: many; d_gene: .; v_gene: TRBV5-6; CDR3nt: TGTGCCAGCAGCTTGGACGGGGGCGTCTCCTACGAGCAGTACTTC; CDR3aa: CASSLDGGVSYEQYF
j_gene: TRBJ2-3; abundance: many; d_gene: TRBD2; v_gene: TRBV28; CDR3nt: TGTGCCAGCAGAGTAGCGGGACCCACAGATACGCAGTATTTT; CDR3aa: CASRVAGPTDTQYF
j_gene: TRBJ2-5; abundance: .; d_gene: .; v_gene: TRBV6-2/TRBV6-3; CDR3nt: TGTGCCAGCAGGTACAGGGGAGGCTGGGAGACCCAGTACTTC; CDR3aa: CASRYRGGWETQYF
j_gene: TRBJ1-3; abundance: few; d_gene: .; v_gene: TRBV7-8; CDR3nt: TGTGCCAGTAGCGGGCTGGGACAAATGTTCGGGCTTGGAAACACCATATATTTT; CDR3aa: CASSGLGQMFGLGNTIYF
j_gene: TRBJ2-3; abundance: many; d_gene: .; v_gene: TRBV11-2; CDR3nt: TGTGCCAGCAACCCAGACCGCACAGATACGCAGTATTTT; CDR3aa: CASNPDRTDTQYF
j_gene: TRBJ2-7; abundance: .; d_gene: TRBD1; v_gene: TRBV18; CDR3nt: TGTGCCAGCTCAACGGACAGGGCCGAGCAGTACTTC; CDR3aa: CASSTDRAEQYF
j_gene: TRBJ2-1; abundance: many; d_gene: TRBD2; v_gene: TRBV7-9; CDR3nt: TGTGCCAGCAGCTTAGGGGTGGGACTAGCAAGTTCTAATGAGCAGTTCTTC; CDR3aa: CASSLGVGLASSNEQFF
j_gene: TRBJ2-2; abundance: .; d_gene: TRBD2; v_gene: TRBV7-3; CDR3nt: TGTGCCAGCAGCTTATCTCTCCTAGCGGGGACCGGGGAGCTGTTTTTT; CDR3aa: CASSLSLLAGTGELFF
j_gene: TRBJ2-3; abundance: once; d_gene: TRBD2; v_gene: TRBV24-1; CDR3nt: TGTGCCACCTCCCTAGCGGAGAACACAGATACGCAGTATTTT; CDR3aa: CATSLAENTDTQYF
j_gene: TRBJ2-7; abundance: .; d_gene: .; v_gene: TRBV5-1; CDR3nt: TGCGCCAGCAGCTTGGCCTCGGGTTTTTCCTACGAGCAGTACTTC; CDR3aa: CASSLASGFSYEQYF
j_gene: TRBJ1-3; abundance: .; d_gene: TRBD1; v_gene: TRBV6-1; CDR3nt: TGTGCCAGCAGTCCCGGGACAGCCACCAACACCATATATTTT; CDR3aa: CASSPGTATNTIYF
j_gene: TRBJ1-5; abundance: many; d_gene: .; v_gene: TRBV3-1; CDR3nt: TGTGCCAGCAGCCAAGCGTCAGTCAATCAGCCCCAGCATTTT; CDR3aa: CASSQASVNQPQHF
j_gene: TRBJ2-1; abundance: many; d_gene: TRBD2; v_gene: TRBV7-9; CDR3nt: TGTGCCAGCAGCGTTACTAGCGGGGGGCCCTACAATGAGCAGTTCTTC; CDR3aa: CASSVTSGGPYNEQFF
j_gene: TRBJ2-7; abundance: many; d_gene: TRBD1; v_gene: TRBV28; CDR3nt: TGTGCCAGCCAGAGACAGGGGACCACCTACGAGCAGTACTTC; CDR3aa: CASQRQGTTYEQYF
j_gene: TRBJ2-3; abundance: many; d_gene: .; v_gene: TRBV5-1; CDR3nt: TGCGCCAGCAGACCAACATTGACAGCCCCAGATACGCAGTATTTT; CDR3aa: CASRPTLTAPDTQYF
j_gene: TRBJ2-7; abundance: many; d_gene: TRBD1; v_gene: TRBV28; CDR3nt: TGTGCCACCCGGACAGGGGCTTACGAGCAGTACTTC; CDR3aa: CATRTGAYEQYF
j_gene: TRBJ2-5; abundance: many; d_gene: TRBD2; v_gene: TRBV4-3; CDR3nt: TGCGCCAGCAGCCAAGATTCGGCGGGAGTGGAGGAGACCCAGTACTTC; CDR3aa: CASSQDSAGVEETQYF
j_gene: TRBJ2-7; abundance: many; d_gene: .; v_gene: TRBV6-1; CDR3nt: TGTGCCAGCCGGGAAGGGAGGATGCACGAGCAGTACTTC; CDR3aa: CASREGRMHEQYF
j_gene: TRBJ2-5; abundance: .; d_gene: .; v_gene: TRBV12-3/TRBV12-4; CDR3nt: TGTGCCAGCAGTTTACCGGGCAGGTTAGAGACCCGGTACTTC; CDR3aa: CASSLPGRLETRYF
j_gene: TRBJ1-1; abundance: few; d_gene: .; v_gene: TRBV20-1; CDR3nt: TGCAGTGCGCTGGCCAGGCCGAACACTGAAGCTTTCTTT; CDR3aa: CSALARPNTEAFF
j_gene: TRBJ2-7; abundance: many; d_gene: TRBD2; v_gene: TRBV5-6; CDR3nt: TGTGCCAGCAGCTTGCCCCTACTAGCGGGAGAGGCCTACGAGCAGTACTTC; CDR3aa: CASSLPLLAGEAYEQYF
j_gene: TRBJ2-5; abundance: .; d_gene: .; v_gene: TRBV20-1; CDR3nt: TGCAGTGCTAGAGGGAAAGCCTGGTACCAAGAGACCCAGTACTTC; CDR3aa: CSARGKAWYQETQYF
j_gene: TRBJ2-7; abundance: many; d_gene: .; v_gene: TRBV27; CDR3nt: TGTGCCAGCAGTCCGACAGGGACTTACGAGCAGTACTTC; CDR3aa: CASSPTGTYEQYF
j_gene: TRBJ1-4; abundance: many; d_gene: TRBD1; v_gene: TRBV28; CDR3nt: TGTGCCAGCAGTTCGCCGGGACAGACTAATGAAAAACTGTTTTTT; CDR3aa: CASSSPGQTNEKLFF
j_gene: TRBJ1-4; abundance: many; d_gene: .; v_gene: TRBV27; CDR3nt: TGTGCCAGCAGTTTACAGGTGGGGGGCGAAAAACTGTTTTTT; CDR3aa: CASSLQVGGEKLFF
j_gene: TRBJ1-5; abundance: few; d_gene: .; v_gene: TRBV7-8; CDR3nt: TGTGCCACCCTGATCGAGCATTTT; CDR3aa: CATLIEHF
j_gene: TRBJ1-2; abundance: many; d_gene: TRBD1; v_gene: TRBV4-3; CDR3nt: TGCGCCAGCAGTCCCCAGACAGGGGCCACTAACTATGGCTACACCTTC; CDR3aa: CASSPQTGATNYGYTF
j_gene: TRBJ1-1; abundance: many; d_gene: .; v_gene: TRBV29-1; CDR3nt: TGCAGCGTTGTCGAGAGGAGCACTGAAGCTTTCTTT; CDR3aa: CSVVERSTEAFF
j_gene: TRBJ2-1; abundance: .; d_gene: TRBD2; v_gene: TRBV6-1; CDR3nt: TGTGCCAGCAGTGAATGGGGCGGGAGCTCCTACAATGAGCAGTTCTTC; CDR3aa: CASSEWGGSSYNEQFF
j_gene: TRBJ2-7; abundance: many; d_gene: TRBD2; v_gene: TRBV7-2; CDR3nt: TGTGCCAGCAGCGATACGACTAGCGGAGGAGACGAGCAGTACTTC; CDR3aa: CASSDTTSGGDEQYF
j_gene: TRBJ2-7; abundance: many; d_gene: .; v_gene: TRBV10-2; CDR3nt: TGCGCCAGCAGGGCGACAGGCATCGGGCAGTACTTC; CDR3aa: CASRATGIGQYF